What follows is one T cell receptor beta chain and its context. Which antigen it targets is not known. Qualities for individual bases were not recorded, and no much larger clone is one base off. Including the terminal cysteine and phenylalanine, the CDR3 comprises 15 residues. Of the read, only the CDR3 DNA is kept; its 45 bases are in frame from base 1. CDR1 and CDR2, looked up from the germline V gene, are SGHAT and FQNNGV. Germline trimming amounts to 5 bases on V and 5 bases on J, with 8 as the count of junction bases outside the gene matches. The data are from a study of cytomegalovirus exposure and HLA in healthy donors (dated by TCRdb to about 2017). About the full investigation: An earlier analysis of some 550 of the donors reported 250 to 300 Gb of sequence data and roughly 100 million unique TCR beta sequences from about 200 million T cells. An early release that covered about 640 HLA-typed donors contained approximately 300 gigabases of sequencing data and about 84 million unique TCR sequences. Among the roughly 400 genotyped donors, around 81% belonged to the genetic ancestry cluster associated with self-reported Caucasian donors. The study was designed to test whether signatures of past pathogen exposure could be identified by cataloging public T cell receptors. The T cell repertoires of around 670 subjects were profiled by immunosequencing and related to cytomegalovirus serostatus. Besides the first cohort of hundreds of subjects, a separate validation cohort made up of over 100 different subjects was used. High-throughput TCR immunosequencing, statistical association of individual TCRs with disease status, and machine learning were combined to predict cytomegalovirus infection status. In a later analysis, previously published TCR beta repertoires from some 640 donors were re-analyzed and high-resolution HLA genotyping was added so that TCR occurrence patterns could be studied. In the later analysis, no new phenotypic data were used to find candidate immune exposures; instead, reliance was placed on TCR beta sequences and their occurrence across donors. An earlier analysis of about 600 of the donors used high-throughput TCR beta sequencing to judge whether each TCR beta V gene segment behaved as functional or pseudogenic. Alongside the repertoire data, information on donor age, sex, ethnicity and CMV serostatus was compiled. Genome-wide SNP genotypes for about 60% of the roughly 700 donors were used in a later genetic analysis, which treated that subset as a discovery cohort. Every discovery cohort repertoire had been produced on one sequencing platform. Class I and class II HLA loci were covered by the typing at four-digit resolution. Typing coverage differed by locus: A, B, C, DRB1 and DQB1 were typed in roughly 620-630 donors, DQA1 in about 510, DPA1 in around 600, and DPB1 in 400 to 490. Four or five DR-DQ haplotypes were handled as single units for association and clustering because linkage in the cohort was strong. Across 300 to 400 genotyped donors of the cohort, an average of about 240,000 unique TCR beta nucleotide sequences per donor were sequenced, and about a sixth of those sequences were non-productive. Broad study findings and their caveats: A further reported finding was that TCR beta sequences accurately predicted the HLA-A and HLA-B alleles for most subjects in the first cohort. Presence/absence analyses assumed roughly uniform sequencing depth across donors, an assumption that may not hold. In an earlier analysis of about 600 of the donors, most TCR beta V segments appeared in productive rearrangements about 87% or about 30% of the time, broadly matching IMGT annotations. V-gene and J-gene trimming of TCR beta chains was associated with a missense DCLRE1C variant in a later genetic analysis, and the association was replicated in an independent cohort. A later analysis found that HLA-associated TCR beta chains were more clonally expanded and had lower generation probabilities than equally common non-associated chains. Most TCR sequences were observed very rarely across donors, whereas some public TCRs were present in many individuals. The authors suggested that the approach could potentially be generalized to other disease states and immunological phenotypes. Several of the top co-occurrence clusters appeared to be linked to parvovirus B19, influenza, CMV and Epstein-Barr virus, according to a later analysis. According to a later analysis, most CMV-associated TCR beta chains appeared to be HLA-restricted, and the HLA associations seemed to be driven largely by CMV exposure. Only TCR beta chains were sequenced in this cohort, and the absence of alpha or paired-chain data limited detectable features. Because HLA typing was unavailable for some donors at each locus, only the typed subset was used in association tests. Linkage disequilibrium might explain the correlated functional status among segregating V segments, but an unknown experimental factor could not be excluded. Assigning TCR associations to individual alleles was difficult when HLA alleles, especially DR and DQ, strongly co-occurred. Because counts were too low, 15 to 20 rarely observed V segments, including chromosome 9 orphons, were excluded from the earlier analysis of 587 of the donors. In a later analysis, 16,951 TCR beta sequences were associated with specific HLA alleles at a false discovery rate of 0.05. A total of about 180 TCR beta chains were listed by the study as associated with cytomegalovirus. A cluster of highly shared sequence variants was judged likely to be a technical artifact of the sequencing pipeline. Some IMGT-functional V segments, including TRBV6-2 and TRBV6-3, could not be told apart with the 87-base-pair reads, so those segments were excluded. A few of the identified cytomegalovirus-associated TCR beta chains were confirmed in vitro to be specific for cytomegalovirus antigens. The classifier was reported to diagnose cytomegalovirus status with high specificity and sensitivity in both the original cohort and the validation cohort. According to a later analysis, TCR association rates differed among HLA loci, with DRB1 alleles showing the most associated TCRs and HLA-C alleles showing the fewest. According to a later genetic analysis, donors in an Asian-associated ancestry cluster had fewer N-insertions in productive TCRs than the approximately 700-donor mean. The only immune exposure information available for the cohort was CMV serostatus.

Library creation used the immunoSEQ multiplex PCR assay. A mixture of 60 forward primers for TCR Vbeta segments and 13 reverse primers for TCR Jbeta segments was used in the multiplex PCR. Amplification of the CDR3 region of rearranged TCR beta genes was performed with a multiplex PCR assay on genomic DNA. The amplified TCR beta libraries were sequenced on the Illumina HiSeq System as 87-base-pair reads. Per the authors' processing: Across the 670 or so repertoires, a later analysis counted tens of millions of unique TCR beta chains, around 11 million of which were shared by at least two donors. A nearest-neighbor algorithm error-corrected the raw reads and collapsed the reads into unique sequences, merging closely related sequences to remove PCR and sequencing errors. V, D and J gene segments were assigned by aligning CDR3 sequences to IMGT reference sequences. For a sequence to be retained, at least a six-nucleotide match to both a V gene segment and a J gene segment was required. Rearrangements were called productive when the CDR3 lacked stop codons and stayed in frame with V and J; all others were non-productive. Following IMGT convention, CDR3 was defined as the stretch from the second conserved V-encoded cysteine to the conserved J-encoded phenylalanine. In an earlier analysis of 500 to 650 of the donors, sequences lacking an unambiguous match to a single V gene segment were excluded. In an earlier analysis of approximately 610 of the donors, V segments were called functional above 56.7% productive rearrangements and were called segregating when the between-donor standard deviation exceeded 5%. A statistical classification framework was built to diagnose cytomegalovirus status from the catalog of TCR beta chain sequences. In a later analysis, V and J genes were assigned by comparing TCR nucleotide sequences against IMGT/GENE-DB human TR gene sequences. The TCRdist pipeline was used in a later analysis to assign CDR3 sequences and most-parsimonious VDJ recombination scenarios. In a later analysis, each TCR beta chain was defined by its CDR3 amino acid sequence together with its V-gene family, and reads lacking a unique V-gene family were excluded. A later analysis removed 500 to 600 highly shared, low-generation-probability nucleotide sequences to deal with suspected cross-contamination and a sequencing artifact. In a later analysis, a clonal expansion index was calculated for each public chain from normalized within-repertoire ranks of inferred template counts. Generation probabilities in a later analysis came from a VDJ recombination model fitted to out-of-frame rearrangements, and those results were checked against IGoR. In a later analysis, hypergeometric tests were used to score TCR-TCR, TCR-HLA and TCR-CMV co-occurrence, with a repertoire-size bias correction applied to TCR pairs. A later analysis estimated false discovery rates by permuting HLA or CMV assignments 20 times. In a later analysis, co-occurring TCRs were grouped using DBSCAN, and TCRdist sequence similarity was added for clustering within HLA-allele-positive subsets. Repertoires with fewer than 30,000 or more than 120,000 public chains, plus five repertoires with anomalous nucleotide sharing, were excluded from co-occurrence clustering. TCRdb holds this immuneACCESS table with in-frame rearrangements only. Some clones are missing; in checked studies, unresolved V genes explain under half, and the rest has no known cause. The DNA was the basis for D and trimming; V, J and clone size are from that table. The sample profile shows about 200,000 clones; roughly 86% of them were found once. The leading ten clones occupy approximately 3.6% of the sample.

The cohort comprised 670 or so healthy bone marrow donors. At the time of sampling, all cohort members were nominally healthy, though unrecorded immune exposures were likely present. The donor was CMV seropositive and belonged to the group of 250 to 350 seropositive cohort members. A peripheral blood sample was provided by each donor, and peripheral blood mononuclear cells were used for TCR beta sequencing. Genomic DNA was extracted from the blood cell samples with the Qiagen DNeasy Blood Extraction Kit. Sequencing used PBMCs. This receptor chain uses TRBV11-2 and TRBJ2-5; 10 central bases correspond to TRBD2. The source is a man aged 40-49 years in good health and CMV-seropositive. The bases are TGTGCCAGCAGCCCCCAAAGCGGGGGGGCGGAGACCCAGTACTTC. It encodes CASSPQSGGAETQYF.